Following are 24 T cell receptor beta chains from one sample sequenced in a study of patients and donors after allogeneic stem cell transplantation. TCRdb itself ran the RT-PCR reads through MiXCR, one entry per CDR3 protein. The data hold approximately 57,000 distinct CDR3 sequences, with roughly 14% observed a single time. Material for sequencing was blood, either unsorted or a sorted T cell fraction (not recorded which). The receptors shown here come from a human donor who was either an allogeneic HSCT recipient or a stem cell or donor lymphocyte infusion donor (not recorded which). It is not recorded whose cells these are; they may come from a transplant donor.

The sample holds a few counts of this clonotype. The chain uses TRBV20-1 and TRBJ2-1; D may correspond to TRBD1 or TRBD2 (5 bases each). V lost 6 bases to trimming and J lost 10 bases, with 16 bases between them. The CDR3 is made up of 12 amino acids. Germline CDR1 reads DFQATT; CDR2 reads SNEGSKA (reference sequence). In DNA, the CDR3 is TGCAGTGCCAGAAAAGGACGGGACGAGCAGTTCTTC. Its protein product is CSARKGRDEQFF.

V is TRBV12-3 or TRBV12-4 and J is TRBJ1-3, with D possibly matching TRBD1 (6 bases). The CDR3 is made up of 14 amino acids. V was trimmed by 5 bases and J by 0 bases, leaving 8 bases between them. CDR3 in amino acids: CASSKTGSGNTIYF. DNA of the CDR3: TGTGCCAGCAGTAAGACAGGCTCTGGAAACACCATATATTTT.

This clonotype was seen only a few times. V and J are TRBV6-5 and TRBJ2-7, with 10 nucleotides matching TRBD2. V was pared by 7 bases and J by 3 bases, with 3 bases of the junction left unmatched. There are 13 residues in the CDR3. Germline values: CDR1 MNHEY, CDR2 SVGAGI. The CDR3 loop reads CASTSGSVYEQYF. The CDR3 region has the DNA TGTGCCAGCACTAGCGGGAGCGTCTACGAGCAGTACTTC.

V is TRBV18 and J is TRBJ1-1; D is unclear. Germline V lookup: CDR1 KGHSH, CDR2 LQKENI. The V end lost 4 bases, the J end lost 0 bases, and 15 bases lay between the germline ends. This CDR3 region has 16 residues. As DNA, the CDR3 is TGTGCCAGCTCACGCCCTATTCGGACGGTGAACACTGAAGCTTTCTTT. It is translated as CASSRPIRTVNTEAFF.

The CDR3, as DNA: TGTGCCAGCAGTTCAAAGGGGGATGGCTCCTACGAGCAGTACTTC. It translates to CASSSKGDGSYEQYF. This chain connects TRBV12-3 or TRBV12-4 to TRBJ2-7; the D gene is possibly TRBD1 (6 bases). Trimming left V 4 bases short and J 0 bases short, with 13 bases between. This CDR3 contains 15 residues.

This sequence joins TRBV20-1 and TRBJ2-7; D ambiguous. V was trimmed by 0 bases and J by 5 bases, leaving 5 bases between them. The CDR3 is 11 residues long. The germline CDR1 and CDR2 sequences are DFQATT and SNEGSKA (reference sequence). The CDR3 protein is CSARDPDEQYF. CDR3 sequence (DNA): TGCAGTGCTAGAGATCCGGACGAGCAGTACTTC.

The chain recombines TRBV6-6 with TRBJ2-7; D is possibly TRBD1 or TRBD2 (5 bases each). V was clipped by 2 bases and J by 4 bases, with 18 bases between them. The CDR3 consists of 16 residues. Germline V gene sequence: CDR1 MNHNY, CDR2 SVGAGI (reference sequence). The CDR3 bases are TGTGCCAGCAGTTACCCGCCGGGGCCGCAAGATTACGAGCAGTACTTC. This codes for CASSYPPGPQDYEQYF.

This clonotype has more than one count but fewer than ten. This chain joins TRBV3-1 and TRBJ2-1, with TRBD2 matching 8 bases. CDR3 length: 16 amino acids. Germline loops: CDR1 LGHDT, CDR2 YNNKEL (reference sequence). The V gene end was trimmed by 2 bases and the J gene end by 6 bases; junction bases not matched to a gene: 9. The CDR3 coding sequence is TGTGCCAGCAGCCAAATGGTCGAAGGACTAGCCAATGAGCAGTTCTTC. Translating gives CASSQMVEGLANEQFF.

This clonotype was counted a few times. The V and J genes are TRBV2 and TRBJ2-3; perhaps TRBD2 as D (6 bases). The CDR3 runs 13 residues. The V gene lost 11 bases and the J gene lost 0 bases, with 12 bases spanning the gap. Germline loops: CDR1 SNHLY, CDR2 FYNNEI. The CDR3 here is CAFPGLSTDTQYF. The DNA of the CDR3 is TGTGCCTTCCCGGGACTCAGCACAGATACGCAGTATTTT.

The chain combines TRBV10-1 with TRBJ2-3; 7 bases map to TRBD1. CDR3 size: 14 residues. Per the germline V gene, CDR1 is WNHNN and CDR2 is SYGVQD (reference sequence). J was trimmed by 6 bases and V by 0 bases; bases with no gene match: 3. The CDR3 nucleotides read TGCGCCAGCAGTGAGTCGAGGGGGCTTGATACGCAGTATTTT. Amino acids: CASSESRGLDTQYF.

This clonotype has a single count. The chain employs TRBV18 and TRBJ2-1, with D tentatively TRBD2 (5 bases). The CDR3 runs to 16 residues. CDR1 KGHSH and CDR2 LQKENI come from the germline V gene. The V and J ends lost 0 bases and 8 bases respectively, with 17 bases between them. This chain's CDR3 is CASSPPLAIFLDEQFF. The CDR3, as DNA: TGTGCCAGCTCACCACCGCTAGCCATATTCCTAGATGAGCAGTTCTTC.

The chain has TRBV7-9 and TRBJ1-1, with D possibly being TRBD1 (5 bases). Germline V gene sequence: CDR1 SEHNR, CDR2 FQNEAQ (reference sequence). Deletions cut 0 bases from V and 3 bases from J, with 11 bases between. The length of the CDR3 is 15 residues. The CDR3 protein is CASSLAQGDYTEAFF. Written as DNA, the CDR3 is TGTGCCAGCAGCTTAGCGCAGGGAGATTACACTGAAGCTTTCTTT.

In its sample, this clonotype was seen many times. This sequence joins TRBV7-8 and TRBJ2-2, with a tentative D call TRBD2 (5 bases). From germline, CDR1 is SGHVS and CDR2 FQNEAQ. Trimming shortened V by 10 bases and J by 5 bases, and 11 bases separated the two germline ends. The CDR3 contains 12 residues. The CDR3 spells CATERRTGELFF. The CDR3 DNA is TGTGCCACCGAGAGGAGGACCGGGGAGCTGTTTTTT.

The chain has TRBV9 and TRBJ2-3, with D unclear. V was cut by 0 bases and J by 4 bases, with 9 bases left in between. Germline V gene data show CDR1 as SGDLS and CDR2 as YYNGEE. This CDR3 is built from 14 residues. The CDR3 DNA reads as TGTGCCAGCAGCGTAGATGTGGGGTCAGATACGCAGTATTTT. Amino acids: CASSVDVGSDTQYF.

V and J are TRBV27 and TRBJ2-7, with 7 bases that match TRBD2. Germline trimming cut 3 bases from V and 3 bases from J; bases unmatched to any gene: 11. The length of the CDR3 is 16 residues. Germline CDR1 is MNHEY and CDR2 is SMNVEV (reference sequence). As DNA, the CDR3 is TGTGCCAGCAGTTTTTCGGGGACTACCTTAGTCTACGAGCAGTACTTC. Its translation is CASSFSGTTLVYEQYF.

This clonotype occurred a few times. The chain employs TRBV5-1 and TRBJ2-7; the match to TRBD2 covers 11 bases. The CDR3 sequence is 15 residues long. V dropped 2 bases and J dropped 6; count of bases not matched to a gene: 7. Looked up from germline, CDR1 is SGHRS and CDR2 is YFSETQ. The CDR3 protein is CASSLGLAGPTEQYF. In DNA form, the CDR3 reads TGCGCCAGCAGCTTAGGACTAGCGGGCCCCACCGAGCAGTACTTC.

V and J are TRBV11-2 and TRBJ2-1; D uncertain. Trimming cost V 7 bases and J 4 bases, with 8 bases left between them. The CDR3 runs 12 residues. Per germline, CDR1 SGHAT and CDR2 FQNNGV. The CDR3 protein is CASTGSYNEQFF. The CDR3 DNA follows: TGTGCCAGCACCGGGTCGTACAATGAGCAGTTCTTC.

In this sample, this clonotype turned up a few times. The DNA for the CDR3 is TGTGCCAGCAGCTTAGGGGCCGCTAGCGGGGATTACAATGAGCAGTTCTTC. This translates into CASSLGAASGDYNEQFF. The chain joins TRBV13 to TRBJ2-1, with 9 bases identical to TRBD2. The trim removed 0 bases at V and 4 bases at J, leaving 7 bases unmatched. Germline V gene data show CDR1 as PRHDT and CDR2 as FYEKMQ (reference sequence). The CDR3 is made up of 17 amino acids.

The chain has TRBV12-3 or TRBV12-4 and TRBJ1-6; D is unresolved. V was pared by 7 bases and J by 8 bases, with 9 bases between. The CDR3 has 12 residues. The DNA for the CDR3 is TGTGCCAGCAACCGCGGCCATTCACCCCTCCACTTT. The encoded protein is CASNRGHSPLHF.

The V gene is TRBV7-2, the J gene TRBJ2-5; D ambiguous. Trimming stripped 5 bases from V and 5 bases from J, with 15 bases between. The CDR3 runs 14 residues. Germline V CDR1 and CDR2: SGHTA, FQGNSA. Here the CDR3 reads CASSGRGFQETQYF. DNA of the CDR3: TGTGCCAGCAGCGGTCGTGGATTTCAGGAGACCCAGTACTTC.

The sample holds many counts of this clonotype. The chain uses TRBV29-1 and TRBJ1-1; TRBD1 aligns across 8 bases. The CDR3 spans 14 residues. In germline, CDR1 is SQVTM, CDR2 ANQGSEA. V shed 4 bases and J 2 bases; nucleotides not matched to a gene: 6. CDR3 amino acids: CSVVRGTGNTEAFF. CDR3 sequence (DNA): TGCAGCGTTGTGCGCGGGACAGGCAACACTGAAGCTTTCTTT.

This clonotype came up a few times. V gene TRBV5-6 combines with J gene TRBJ2-4; TRBD1 matches at 10 bases. The trim removed 4 bases at V and 1 base at J, leaving 2 bases unmatched. The CDR3 consists of 15 residues. Germline V gene sequence: CDR1 SGHDT, CDR2 YYEEEE. The DNA of the CDR3 is TGTGCCAGCAGCGACAGGGGGCAGGCCAAAAACATTCAGTACTTC. This gives the protein CASSDRGQAKNIQYF.

This clonotype occurred many times. The rearrangement uses TRBV11-2 and TRBJ1-2, with TRBD1 matching over 7 bases. V was pared by 5 bases and J by 4 bases, with 7 bases of the junction left unmatched. The CDR3 runs to 14 residues. Per germline, CDR1 SGHAT and CDR2 FQNNGV. The CDR3 reads CASSPRDSPYGYTF. CDR3 nucleotides: TGTGCCAGCAGCCCCCGGGACAGCCCCTATGGCTACACCTTC. The complete variable domain, with remaining parts taken from reference TRBV11-2 and TRBJ1-2, reads EAGVAQSPRYKIIEKRQSVAFWCNPISGHATLYWYQQILGQGPKLLIQFQNNGVVDDSQLPKDRFSAERLKGVDSTLKIQPAKLEDSAVYLCASSPRDSPYGYTFGSGTRLTVV.

This clonotype came up many times. The chain combines TRBV10-3 with TRBJ2-3; 7 bases agree with TRBD1. Germline assignment: CDR1 ENHRY and CDR2 SYGVKD. The CDR3 is 14 residues long. The V gene end was trimmed by 10 bases and the J gene end by 0 bases; junction bases not matched to a gene: 7. Here the CDR3 DNA reads TGTGCCACGGGGACAGCAACTAGCACAGATACGCAGTATTTT. Translated, it gives CATGTATSTDTQYF.